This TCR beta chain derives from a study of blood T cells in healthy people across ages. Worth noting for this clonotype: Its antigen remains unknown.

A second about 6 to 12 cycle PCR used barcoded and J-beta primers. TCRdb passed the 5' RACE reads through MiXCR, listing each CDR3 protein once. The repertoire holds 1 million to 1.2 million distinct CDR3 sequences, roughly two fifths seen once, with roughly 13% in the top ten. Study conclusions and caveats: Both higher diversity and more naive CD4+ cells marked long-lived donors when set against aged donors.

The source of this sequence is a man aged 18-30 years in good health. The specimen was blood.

CDR3 amino acids: CASSYYTGGGNTEAFF. CDR3 nucleotide sequence: TGTGCCAGCAGTTACTACACGGGGGGCGGGAACACTGAAGCTTTCTTT. V and J are TRBV6-5 and TRBJ1-1, with TRBD1 as a possible D gene (6 bases). The CDR3 consists of 16 residues. Trimming pared 1 base from V and 1 base from J, leaving 13 bases between. Germline-derived CDR1 and CDR2 are MNHEY and SVGAGI.